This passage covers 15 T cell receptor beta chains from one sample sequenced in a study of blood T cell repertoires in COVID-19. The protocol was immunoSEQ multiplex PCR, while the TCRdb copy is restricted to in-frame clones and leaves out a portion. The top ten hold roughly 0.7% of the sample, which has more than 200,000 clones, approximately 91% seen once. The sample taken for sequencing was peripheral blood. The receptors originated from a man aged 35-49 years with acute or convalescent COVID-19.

The CDR3 DNA is TGTGCCAGCAGTGAAGCAGCGGGGGGAGGCGGATACGAGCAGTACTTC. Translation: CASSEAAGGGGYEQYF. The chain carries TRBV6-1 and TRBJ2-7; TRBD2 matches 9 bases. The CDR3 spans 16 residues. Germline values: CDR1 MNHNS, CDR2 SASEGT. V lost 0 bases to trimming and J lost 4 bases; unmatched junction nucleotides: 7.

For the CDR3, the DNA is TGTGCCAGTAGTATAGCAGCGGGGAGCTCCTATAATTCACCCCTCCACTTT. Its protein product is CASSIAAGSSYNSPLHF. The chain combines TRBV19 with TRBJ1-6; D gene ambiguous. The CDR3 runs to 17 residues. CDR1 and CDR2 (germline): LNHDA, SQIVND (reference sequence). V gave up 1 base and J gave up 0 bases, with 10 bases separating them.

CDR3 residues: CAWSSSGTYEQYF. CDR3 nucleotides: TGTGCCTGGAGTAGCTCAGGGACCTACGAGCAGTACTTC. This chain connects TRBV30 to TRBJ2-7; D is perhaps TRBD1 (5 bases). CDR1 GTSNPN and CDR2 SVGIG come from the germline V gene (reference sequence). V was cut by 2 bases and J by 2 bases, with 10 bases left in between. The CDR3 covers 13 residues.

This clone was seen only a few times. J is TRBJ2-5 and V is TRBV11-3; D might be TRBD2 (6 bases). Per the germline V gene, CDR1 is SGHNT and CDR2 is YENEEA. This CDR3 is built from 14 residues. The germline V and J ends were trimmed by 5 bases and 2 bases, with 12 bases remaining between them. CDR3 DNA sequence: TGTGCCAGCAGCCTTCATGCGGGACAAGAGACCCAGTACTTC. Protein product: CASSLHAGQETQYF.

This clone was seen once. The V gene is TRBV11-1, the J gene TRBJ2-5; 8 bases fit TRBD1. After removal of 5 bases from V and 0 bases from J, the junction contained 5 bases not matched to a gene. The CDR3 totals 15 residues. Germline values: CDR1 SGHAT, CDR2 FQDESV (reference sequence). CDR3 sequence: CASSPQGEYQETQYF. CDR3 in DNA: TGTGCCAGCAGCCCACAGGGGGAATACCAAGAGACCCAGTACTTC.

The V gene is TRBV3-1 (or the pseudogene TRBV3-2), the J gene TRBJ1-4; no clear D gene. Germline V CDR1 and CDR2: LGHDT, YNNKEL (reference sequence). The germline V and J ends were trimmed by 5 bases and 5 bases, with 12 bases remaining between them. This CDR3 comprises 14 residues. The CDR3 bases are TGTGCCAGCAGCAGACAACTTGGGAATGAAAAACTGTTTTTT. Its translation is CASSRQLGNEKLFF.

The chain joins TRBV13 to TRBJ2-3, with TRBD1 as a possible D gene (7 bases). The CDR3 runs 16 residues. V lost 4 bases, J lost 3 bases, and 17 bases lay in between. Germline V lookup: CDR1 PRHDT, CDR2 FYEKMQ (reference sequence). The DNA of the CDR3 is TGTGCCAGCAGCTCCCCCCGGTCAGGGGGGACAGATACGCAGTATTTT. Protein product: CASSSPRSGGTDTQYF.

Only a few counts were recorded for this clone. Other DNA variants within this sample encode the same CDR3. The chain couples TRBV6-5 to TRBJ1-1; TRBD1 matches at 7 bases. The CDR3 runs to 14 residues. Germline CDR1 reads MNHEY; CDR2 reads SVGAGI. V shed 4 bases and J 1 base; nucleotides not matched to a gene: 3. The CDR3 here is CASSLQGWNTEAFF. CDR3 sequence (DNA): TGTGCCAGCAGTTTACAGGGGTGGAACACTGAAGCTTTCTTT.

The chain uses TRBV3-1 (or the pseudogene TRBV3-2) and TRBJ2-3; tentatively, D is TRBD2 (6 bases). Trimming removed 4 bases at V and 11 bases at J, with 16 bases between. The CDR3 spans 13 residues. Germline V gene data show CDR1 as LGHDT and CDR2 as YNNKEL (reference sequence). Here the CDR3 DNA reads TGTGCCAGCAGCCTCCCGGGACTCGTAATGCAGTATTTT. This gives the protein CASSLPGLVMQYF.

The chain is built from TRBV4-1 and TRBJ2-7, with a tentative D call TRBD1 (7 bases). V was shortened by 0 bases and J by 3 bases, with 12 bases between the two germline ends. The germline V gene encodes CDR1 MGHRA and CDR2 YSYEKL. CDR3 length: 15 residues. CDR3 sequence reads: CASSQDGGQYYEQYF. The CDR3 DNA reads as TGCGCCAGCAGCCAAGACGGGGGACAGTACTACGAGCAGTACTTC.

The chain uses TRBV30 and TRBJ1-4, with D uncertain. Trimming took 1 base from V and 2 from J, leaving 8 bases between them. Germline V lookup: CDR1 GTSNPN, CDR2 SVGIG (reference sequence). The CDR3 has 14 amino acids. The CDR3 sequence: CAWSGEITNEKLFF. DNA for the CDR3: TGTGCCTGGAGTGGGGAGATCACTAATGAAAAACTGTTTTTT.

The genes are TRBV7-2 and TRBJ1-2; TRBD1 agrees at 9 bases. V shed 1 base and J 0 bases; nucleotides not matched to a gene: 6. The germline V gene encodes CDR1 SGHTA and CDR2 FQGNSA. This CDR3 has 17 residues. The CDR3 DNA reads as TGTGCCAGCAGCTTAGACGGGACAGGGCAAGCTAACTATGGCTACACCTTC. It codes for CASSLDGTGQANYGYTF. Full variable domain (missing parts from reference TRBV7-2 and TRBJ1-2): GAGVSQSPSNKVTEKGKDVELRCDPISGHTALYWYRQSLGQGLEFLIYFQGNSAPDKSGLPSDRFSAERTGGSVSTLTIQRTQQEDSAVYLCASSLDGTGQANYGYTFGSGTRLTVV.

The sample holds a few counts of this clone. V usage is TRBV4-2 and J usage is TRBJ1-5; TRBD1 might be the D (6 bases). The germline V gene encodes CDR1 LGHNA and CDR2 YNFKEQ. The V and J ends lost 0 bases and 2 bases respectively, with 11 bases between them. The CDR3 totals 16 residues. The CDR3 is CASSQETGYGNQPQHF. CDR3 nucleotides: TGTGCCAGCAGCCAAGAAACAGGGTATGGCAATCAGCCCCAGCATTTT.

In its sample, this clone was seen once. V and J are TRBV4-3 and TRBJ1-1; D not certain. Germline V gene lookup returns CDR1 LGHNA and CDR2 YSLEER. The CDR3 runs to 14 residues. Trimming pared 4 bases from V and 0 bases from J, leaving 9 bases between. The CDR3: CASSPYTVNTEAFF. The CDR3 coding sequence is TGCGCCAGCAGCCCCTATACAGTGAACACTGAAGCTTTCTTT.

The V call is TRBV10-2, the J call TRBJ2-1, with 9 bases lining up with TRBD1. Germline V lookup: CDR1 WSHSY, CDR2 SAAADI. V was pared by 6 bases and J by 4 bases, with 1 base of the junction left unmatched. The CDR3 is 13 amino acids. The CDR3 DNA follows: TGCGCCAGCAGGGACAGGGGTTACAATGAGCAGTTCTTC. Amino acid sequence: CASRDRGYNEQFF.